The present TCR beta chain was sequenced within a study of cytomegalovirus exposure and HLA in healthy donors. Study information: A previous analysis identified 100 million or so unique TCR beta sequences derived from some 170 million T cells. Regarding the study as a whole: Reported results showed that the classifier diagnosed cytomegalovirus status with high specificity and sensitivity.

Germline V lookup: CDR1 SGHDT, CDR2 YYEEEE. This CDR3 region has 14 residues. V lost 0 bases to trimming and J lost 5 bases; unmatched junction nucleotides: 5. This PCR relied on a set of 60 Vbeta primers and 13 Jbeta primers. TCRdb's copy holds only in-frame clones and misses some; the assay was immunoSEQ multiplex PCR. The data contain around 190,000 clones, over 70% of them singletons. A remark on this clone: Its cognate antigen is unknown.

The sequenced sample was PBMCs. This rearrangement joins TRBV5-6 to TRBJ2-7, with 7 bases lining up with TRBD1. The clonotype was recovered from a man aged 40-49 years in good health and CMV-seronegative. As DNA, the CDR3 is TGTGCCAGCAGCTTGGGCAGGGGGACCAACGAGCAGTACTTC. Its protein is CASSLGRGTNEQYF.